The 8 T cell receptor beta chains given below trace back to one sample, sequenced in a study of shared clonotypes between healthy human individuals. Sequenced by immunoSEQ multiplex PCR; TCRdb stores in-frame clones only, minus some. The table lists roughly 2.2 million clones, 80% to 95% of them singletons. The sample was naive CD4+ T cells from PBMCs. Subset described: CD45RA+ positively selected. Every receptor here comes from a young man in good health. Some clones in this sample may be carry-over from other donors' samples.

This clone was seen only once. DNA for the CDR3: TGTGCCAGCAGTGAATCAGGGGCTCGCAACGAGCAGTACTTC. This encodes CASSESGARNEQYF. The chain has TRBV6-1 and TRBJ2-7; D perhaps matches TRBD1 (6 bases). The CDR3 is 14 amino acids. The germline gives CDR1 MNHNS, CDR2 SASEGT. The V and J ends lost 2 bases and 5 bases respectively, with 13 bases between them.

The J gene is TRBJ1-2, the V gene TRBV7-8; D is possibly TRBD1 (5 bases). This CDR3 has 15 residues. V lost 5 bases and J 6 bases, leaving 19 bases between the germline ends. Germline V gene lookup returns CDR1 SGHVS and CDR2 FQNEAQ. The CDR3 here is CASSLPPGRVDGYTF. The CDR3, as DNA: TGTGCCAGCAGCCTACCCCCCGGCAGGGTGGATGGCTACACCTTC.

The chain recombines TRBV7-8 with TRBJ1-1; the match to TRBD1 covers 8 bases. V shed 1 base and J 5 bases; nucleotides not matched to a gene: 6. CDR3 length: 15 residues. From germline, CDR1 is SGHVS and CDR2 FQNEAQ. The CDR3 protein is CASSLESQGATEAFF. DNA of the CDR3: TGTGCCAGCAGCTTAGAAAGCCAGGGGGCAACTGAAGCTTTCTTT.

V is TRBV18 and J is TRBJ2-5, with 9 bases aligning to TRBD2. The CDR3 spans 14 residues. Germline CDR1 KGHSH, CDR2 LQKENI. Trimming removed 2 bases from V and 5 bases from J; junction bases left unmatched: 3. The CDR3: CASSPASGTETQYF. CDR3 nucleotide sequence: TGTGCCAGCTCACCAGCTAGCGGGACGGAGACCCAGTACTTC.

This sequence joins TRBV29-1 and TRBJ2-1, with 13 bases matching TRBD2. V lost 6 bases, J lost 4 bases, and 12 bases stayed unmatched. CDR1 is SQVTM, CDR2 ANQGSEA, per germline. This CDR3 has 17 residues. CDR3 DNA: TGCAGCGTCCCCTGGGGAACTAGCGGGAGGGCGTACAATGAGCAGTTCTTC. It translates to CSVPWGTSGRAYNEQFF.

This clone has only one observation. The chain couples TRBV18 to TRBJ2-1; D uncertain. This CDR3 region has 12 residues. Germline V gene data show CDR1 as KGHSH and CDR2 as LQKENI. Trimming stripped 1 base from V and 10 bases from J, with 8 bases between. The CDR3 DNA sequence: TGTGCCAGCTCACCACGGGAAGTCGAGCAGTTCTTC. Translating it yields CASSPREVEQFF. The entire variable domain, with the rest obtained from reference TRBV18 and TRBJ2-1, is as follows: NAGVMQNPRHLVRRRGQEARLRCSPMKGHSHVYWYRQLPEEGLKFMVYLQKENIIDESGMPKERFSAEFPKEGPSILRIQQVVRGDSAAYFCASSPREVEQFFGPGTRLTVL.

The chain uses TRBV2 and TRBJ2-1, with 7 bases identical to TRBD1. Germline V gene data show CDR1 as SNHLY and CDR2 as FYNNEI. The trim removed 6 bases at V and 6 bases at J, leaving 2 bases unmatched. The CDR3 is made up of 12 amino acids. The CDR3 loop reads CASRDRPNEQFF. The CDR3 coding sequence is TGTGCCAGCAGGGACAGGCCCAATGAGCAGTTCTTC.

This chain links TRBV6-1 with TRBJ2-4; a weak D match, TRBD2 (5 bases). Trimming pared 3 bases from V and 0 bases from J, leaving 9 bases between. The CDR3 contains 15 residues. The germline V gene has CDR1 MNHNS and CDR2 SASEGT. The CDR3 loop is CASSDVGLAKNIQYF. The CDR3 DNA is TGTGCCAGCAGTGATGTCGGACTAGCCAAAAACATTCAGTACTTC.